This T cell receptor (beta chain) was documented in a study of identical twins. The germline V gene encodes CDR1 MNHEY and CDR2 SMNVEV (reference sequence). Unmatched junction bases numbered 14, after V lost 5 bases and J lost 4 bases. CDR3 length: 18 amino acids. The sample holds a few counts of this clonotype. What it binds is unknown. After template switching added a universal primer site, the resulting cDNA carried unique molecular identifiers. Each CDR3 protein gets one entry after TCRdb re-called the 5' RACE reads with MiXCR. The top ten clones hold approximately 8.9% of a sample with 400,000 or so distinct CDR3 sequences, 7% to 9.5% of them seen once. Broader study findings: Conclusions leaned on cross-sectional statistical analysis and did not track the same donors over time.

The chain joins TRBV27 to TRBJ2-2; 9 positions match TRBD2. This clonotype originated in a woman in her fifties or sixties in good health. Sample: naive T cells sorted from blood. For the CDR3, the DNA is TGTGCCAGCAGTGGCGGGAGGGCCGTGGTAAGGTCCACCGGGGAGCTGTTTTTT. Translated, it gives CASSGGRAVVRSTGELFF.